The 5 T cell receptor beta chains given below trace back to one sample, sequenced in a study of shared clonotypes between healthy human individuals. As defined, naive CD8 cells were CD45RO-negative and positively selected for CCR7, with terminally differentiated effector memory CD45RA+ cells excluded. Assay: immunoSEQ multiplex PCR; the TCRdb copy retains only in-frame clones and omits some. The data contain 1.5 million to 2.5 million clones, about 95% of them seen just once; the ten biggest clones take up under 1.5%. Sequencing was carried out using naive CD8+ T cells sorted from blood. The receptor source for this set is a man between 18 and 35 years old in good health.

The rearrangement uses TRBV9 and TRBJ1-1; a possible D gene is TRBD1 (6 bases). The V and J ends lost 1 base and 3 bases respectively, with 13 bases between them. This CDR3 is 15 amino acids long. Germline V lookup: CDR1 SGDLS, CDR2 YYNGEE. CDR3 coding DNA: TGTGCCAGCAGCGTACAGGGGTTTGAAGACACTGAAGCTTTCTTT. Its translation: CASSVQGFEDTEAFF.

This sequence joins TRBV10-2 and TRBJ2-5; possible D gene TRBD2, 6 bases. V was clipped by 4 bases and J by 1 base, with 10 bases between them. This CDR3 has 14 amino acids. CDR1 is WSHSY and CDR2 is SAAADI in the germline V gene. As DNA, the CDR3 is TGCGCCAGCAGTGGCGGGACGCCCCAAGAGACCCAGTACTTC. Its protein is CASSGGTPQETQYF.

The rearrangement links TRBV27 to TRBJ1-2; the D is unclear. CDR1 and CDR2 (germline): MNHEY, SMNVEV (reference sequence). There are 14 residues in the CDR3. Between the trimmed V and J ends, which lost 9 bases and 0 bases, there was a span of 14 bases. The chain's CDR3 is CASRSPSSNYGYTF. The DNA for the CDR3 is TGTGCCAGTCGAAGCCCCAGTTCTAACTATGGCTACACCTTC.

The V and J genes are TRBV27 and TRBJ1-6; D is unclear. The CDR3 runs 14 residues. Germline-derived CDR1 and CDR2 are MNHEY and SMNVEV (reference sequence). V lost 5 bases, J lost 12 bases, and 17 bases lay in between. This CDR3 is CASSLWPEVGPLHF. The CDR3 DNA is TGTGCCAGCAGTCTGTGGCCGGAAGTGGGACCCCTCCACTTT.

The chain couples TRBV7-9 to TRBJ1-2; 9 positions match TRBD1. Germline assignment: CDR1 SEHNR and CDR2 FQNEAQ (reference sequence). With 4 bases clipped from V and 6 bases from J, the junction kept 3 bases outside the gene matches. This CDR3 contains 13 residues. The DNA for the CDR3 is TGTGCCAGCAGCTCACAGGGGGCGGATGGCTACACCTTC. Protein: CASSSQGADGYTF.